Sequencing of this T cell receptor beta chain was carried out in a study of T cells in Graves' hyperthyroidism and ophthalmopathy. At the level of the study: The initial diagnosis was the point when peripheral blood was collected, ahead of any treatment. Findings and limits, study-wide: Most thyroid clonotypes with frequency above 0.001 were detected in blood. Ophthalmopathy, as predicted by the model, came a median around 6.7 months after the prediction.

With regard to this clonotype: What it recognizes is unknown.

The hyperthyroidism patients had all been newly diagnosed, and their disease duration was under 2 months. Their ages ranged from 18 to 65 years. This CDR3 is 16 amino acids long. CDR1 and CDR2 from the germline V gene are SGHVS and FNYEAQ. V lost 5 bases to trimming and J lost 1 base, with 14 bases between them. TCR beta CDR3 regions were amplified from RNA transcripts. The study used the HTBI primer set for a first-round RT-PCR of the TCR CDR3. TCRdb re-called the multiplex PCR reads with MiXCR, one entry per CDR3 protein. The sample contains about 560,000 distinct CDR3 sequences, 14% of which appear only once.

The chain links TRBV7-6 to TRBJ2-2, with D tentatively TRBD1 (5 bases). Specimen: blood. The source of this sequence is a woman aged 40 to 50 with Graves' hyperthyroidism. This CDR3 is CASSVDRIGNTGELFF. The CDR3 DNA reads as TGTGCCAGCAGCGTCGACAGAATAGGGAACACCGGGGAGCTGTTTTTT.